The 5 T cell receptor beta chains below all came from one sample that was sequenced in a study of cytomegalovirus exposure and HLA in healthy donors. Primers included in the PCR were 60 Vbeta and 13 Jbeta primers. Some clones are missing from TCRdb's copy, which holds only in-frame ones; the method was immunoSEQ multiplex PCR. The table lists approximately 100,000 clones, over 65% of them singletons. Sequenced input: PBMCs. The receptors were sampled from a female donor in good health and CMV-seronegative.

The chain is built from TRBV21-1 and TRBJ1-1; TRBD1 was called by the table and not checked on the DNA. TRBV21-1 is a listed pseudogene. There are 16 residues in the CDR3. The CDR3 sequence: CASSNRRRTGALSAFF. The CDR3 DNA follows: TGTGCCAGCAGCAACCGAAGAAGGACAGGGGCCCTTTCCGCTTTCTTT.

Worth noting for this clone: The limits of the CDR3 on the DNA are not certain, so only TCRdb's listed CDR3 is given. This chain uses TRBV9 with TRBJ1-1; the table gives TRBD1 as D, unverified against the DNA. The CDR3 spans 15 amino acids, including both terminal residues. Germline V lookup: CDR1 SGDLS, CDR2 YYNGEE. The CDR3 is CASSVATGATGPFFF.

The chain carries TRBV5-1 and TRBJ2-3, with no clear D. Trimming removed 0 bases from V and 2 bases from J, with 7 bases in between. Germline V CDR1 and CDR2: SGHRS, YFSETQ. The length of the CDR3 is 14 residues. The DNA of the CDR3 is TGCGCCAGCAGCTTGGCTACAGCCACAGATACGCAGTATTTT. Translating gives CASSLATATDTQYF.

The chain couples TRBV7-9 to TRBJ1-2; a weak D match, TRBD1 (6 bases). Germline CDR1 and CDR2: SEHNR and FQNEAQ (reference sequence). The CDR3 has 14 amino acids. V lost 3 bases, J lost 2 bases, and 10 bases lay in between. In DNA form, the CDR3 reads TGTGCCAGCAGCTTTGTAGGGACAAACTATGGCTACACCTTC. Its translation: CASSFVGTNYGYTF.

The rearrangement joins TRBV5-1 to TRBJ2-1; D gene uncertain. The germline gives CDR1 SGHRS, CDR2 YFSETQ. The CDR3 has 12 residues. Trimming removed 9 bases from V and 2 bases from J, with 9 bases in between. The chain's CDR3 is CATYETYNEQFF. DNA for the CDR3: TGCGCCACCTACGAGACCTACAATGAGCAGTTCTTC.